Following are 3 T cell receptor beta chains from one sample sequenced in a study of cytomegalovirus exposure and HLA in healthy donors (dated 2017 in TCRdb). Receptor amplification or capture employed the immunoSEQ multiplex PCR assay. TCRdb holds this immuneACCESS table with in-frame rearrangements only. Some clones are missing; in checked studies, unresolved V genes explain under half, and the rest has no known cause. This sample is represented by approximately 70,000 clones; about 94% of them were singletons. The top ten constitute 1% of the sample. Material for sequencing was PBMCs. The receptors were gathered from a woman under 30 in good health and CMV-seronegative.

The rearrangement joins TRBV7-9 to TRBJ1-5, with D perhaps matching TRBD1 (5 bases). CDR1 SEHNR and CDR2 FQNEAQ come from the germline V gene (reference sequence). The CDR3 is made up of 17 amino acids. Trimming stripped 2 bases from V and 0 bases from J, with 14 bases between. CDR3 protein: CASSLSTEFYSNQPQHF. For the CDR3, the DNA is TGTGCCAGCAGCTTATCGACAGAGTTTTATAGCAATCAGCCCCAGCATTTT.

This clone appeared a single time. The same CDR3 can be traced to other DNA sequences in this sample. This chain uses TRBV5-1 with TRBJ2-1; 11 positions agree with TRBD2. With 4 bases clipped from V and 3 bases from J, the junction kept 3 bases outside the gene matches. The CDR3 spans 15 residues. Germline V CDR1 and CDR2: SGHRS, YFSETQ. The CDR3 DNA reads TGCGCCAGCAGCGAAGGGACTAGCGGCTACAATGAGCAGTTCTTC. This sequence encodes CASSEGTSGYNEQFF.

The chain has TRBV30 and TRBJ1-1; weak D call: TRBD1 (6 bases). The germline V gene encodes CDR1 GTSNPN and CDR2 SVGIG (reference sequence). Trimming removed 0 bases from V and 3 bases from J, with 8 bases in between. The CDR3 loop spans 13 amino acids. CDR3 in DNA: TGTGCCTGGAGTGTCAGGGGATACACTGAAGCTTTCTTT. It yields the protein CAWSVRGYTEAFF.